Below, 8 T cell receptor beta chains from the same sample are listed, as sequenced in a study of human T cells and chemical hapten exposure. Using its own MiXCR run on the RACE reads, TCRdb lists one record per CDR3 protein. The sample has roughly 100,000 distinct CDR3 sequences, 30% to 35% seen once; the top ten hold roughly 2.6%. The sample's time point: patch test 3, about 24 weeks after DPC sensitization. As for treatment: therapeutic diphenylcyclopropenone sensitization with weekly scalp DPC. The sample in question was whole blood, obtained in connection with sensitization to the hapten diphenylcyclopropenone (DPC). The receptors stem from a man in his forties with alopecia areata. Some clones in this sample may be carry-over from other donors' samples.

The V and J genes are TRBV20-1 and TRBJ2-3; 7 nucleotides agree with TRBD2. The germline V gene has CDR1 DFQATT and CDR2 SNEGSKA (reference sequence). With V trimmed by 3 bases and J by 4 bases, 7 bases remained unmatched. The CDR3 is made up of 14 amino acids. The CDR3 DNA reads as TGCAGTGCTAGTATAGTGGGAGGGGCAGATACGCAGTATTTT. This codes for CSASIVGGADTQYF.

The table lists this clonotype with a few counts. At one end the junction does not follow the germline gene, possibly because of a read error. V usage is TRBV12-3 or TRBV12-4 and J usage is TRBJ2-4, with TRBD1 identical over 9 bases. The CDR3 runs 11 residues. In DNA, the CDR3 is TGTGCCAGCAGTTTAGGGGACAGGGTTCACTTC. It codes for CASSLGDRVHF.

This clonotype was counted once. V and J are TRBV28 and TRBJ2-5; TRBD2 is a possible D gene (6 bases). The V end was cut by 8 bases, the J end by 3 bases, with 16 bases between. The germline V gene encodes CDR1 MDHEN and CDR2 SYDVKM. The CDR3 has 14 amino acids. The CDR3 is CASYPAGTKETQYF. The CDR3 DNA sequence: TGTGCCAGCTACCCAGCGGGCACTAAAGAGACCCAGTACTTC.

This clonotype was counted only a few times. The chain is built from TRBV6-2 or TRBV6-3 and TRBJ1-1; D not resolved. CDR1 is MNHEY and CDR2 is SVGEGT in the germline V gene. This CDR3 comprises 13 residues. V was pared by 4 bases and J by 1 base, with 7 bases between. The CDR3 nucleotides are TGTGCCAGCAGTTGGCGAAGGAACACTGAAGCTTTCTTT. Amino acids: CASSWRRNTEAFF.

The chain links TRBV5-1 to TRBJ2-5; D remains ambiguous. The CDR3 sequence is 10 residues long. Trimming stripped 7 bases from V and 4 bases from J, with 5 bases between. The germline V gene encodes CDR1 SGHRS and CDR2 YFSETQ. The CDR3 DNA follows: TGCGCCAGCGCTGGAGAGACCCAGTACTTC. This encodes CASAGETQYF.

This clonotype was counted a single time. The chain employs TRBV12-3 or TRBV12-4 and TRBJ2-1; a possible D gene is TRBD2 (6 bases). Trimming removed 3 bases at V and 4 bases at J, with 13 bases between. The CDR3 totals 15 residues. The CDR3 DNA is TGTGCCAGCAGTTTCCGGGACTGGGGTTACAATGAGCAGTTCTTC. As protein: CASSFRDWGYNEQFF.

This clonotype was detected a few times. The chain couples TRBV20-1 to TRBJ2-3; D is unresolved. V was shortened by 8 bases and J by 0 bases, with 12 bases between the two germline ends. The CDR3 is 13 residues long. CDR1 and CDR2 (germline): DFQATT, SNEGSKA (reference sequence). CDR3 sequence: CSSTRPSTDTQYF. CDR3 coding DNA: TGCAGTAGTACCCGGCCTAGCACAGATACGCAGTATTTT.

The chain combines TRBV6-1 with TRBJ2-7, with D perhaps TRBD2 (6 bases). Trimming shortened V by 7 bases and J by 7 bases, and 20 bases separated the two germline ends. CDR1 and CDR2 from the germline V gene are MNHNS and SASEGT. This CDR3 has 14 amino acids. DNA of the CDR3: TGTGCCAGCATTACCGGGACCCAGGAGGGGGAGCAGTACTTC. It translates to CASITGTQEGEQYF.